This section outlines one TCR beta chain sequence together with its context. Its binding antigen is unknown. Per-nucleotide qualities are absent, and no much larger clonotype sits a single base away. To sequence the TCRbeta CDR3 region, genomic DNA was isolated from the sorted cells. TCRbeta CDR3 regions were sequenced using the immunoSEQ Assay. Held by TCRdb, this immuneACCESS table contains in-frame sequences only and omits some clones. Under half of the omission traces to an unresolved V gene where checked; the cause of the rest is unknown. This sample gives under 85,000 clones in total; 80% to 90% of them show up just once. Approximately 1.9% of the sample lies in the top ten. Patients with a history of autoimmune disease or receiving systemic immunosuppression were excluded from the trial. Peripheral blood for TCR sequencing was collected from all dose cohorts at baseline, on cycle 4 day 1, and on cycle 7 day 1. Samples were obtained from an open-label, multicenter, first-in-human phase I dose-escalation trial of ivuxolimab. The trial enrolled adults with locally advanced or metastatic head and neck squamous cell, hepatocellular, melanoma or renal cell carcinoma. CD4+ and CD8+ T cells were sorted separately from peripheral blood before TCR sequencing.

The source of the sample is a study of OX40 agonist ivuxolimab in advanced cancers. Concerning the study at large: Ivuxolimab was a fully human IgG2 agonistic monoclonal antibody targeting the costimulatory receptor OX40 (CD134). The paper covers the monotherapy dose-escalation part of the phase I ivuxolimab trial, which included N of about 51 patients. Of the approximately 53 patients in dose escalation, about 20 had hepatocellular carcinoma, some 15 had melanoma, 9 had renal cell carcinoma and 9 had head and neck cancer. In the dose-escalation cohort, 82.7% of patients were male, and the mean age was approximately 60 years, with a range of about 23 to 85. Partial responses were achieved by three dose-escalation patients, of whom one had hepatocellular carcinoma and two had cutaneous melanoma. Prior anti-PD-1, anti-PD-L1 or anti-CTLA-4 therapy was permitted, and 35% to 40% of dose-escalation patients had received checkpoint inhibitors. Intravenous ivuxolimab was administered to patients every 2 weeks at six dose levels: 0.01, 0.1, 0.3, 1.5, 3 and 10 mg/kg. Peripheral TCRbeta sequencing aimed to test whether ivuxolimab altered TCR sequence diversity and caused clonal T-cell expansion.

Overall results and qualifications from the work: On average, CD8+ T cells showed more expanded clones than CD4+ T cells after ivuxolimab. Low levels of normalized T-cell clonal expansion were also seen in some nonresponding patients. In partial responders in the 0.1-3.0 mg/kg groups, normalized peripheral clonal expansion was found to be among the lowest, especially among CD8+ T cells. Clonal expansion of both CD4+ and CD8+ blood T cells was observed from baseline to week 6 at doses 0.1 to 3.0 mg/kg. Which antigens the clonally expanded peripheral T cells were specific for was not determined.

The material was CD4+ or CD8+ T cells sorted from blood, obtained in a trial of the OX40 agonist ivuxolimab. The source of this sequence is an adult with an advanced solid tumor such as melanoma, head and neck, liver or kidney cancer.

For the CDR3, the sequence is CASSRDRAYTIYF. The base sequence is TGTGCCAGCAGTCGGGACAGGGCGTACACCATATATTTT. The chain uses TRBV28 and TRBJ1-3, and 9 junctional nucleotides match TRBD1. The germline V gene provides CDR1 MDHEN and CDR2 SYDVKM. V lost 5 bases and J lost 8 bases, and the count of bases not matched to a germline gene is 4. Reading from cysteine to phenylalanine, the CDR3 counts 13 amino acids. This entry keeps only the CDR3 DNA: 39 bases, framed from base 1. Beyond the CDR3, the reference TRBV28 and TRBJ1-3 genes provide the residues; the full variable domain reads: DVKVTQSSRYLVKRTGEKVFLECVQDMDHENMFWYRQDPGLGLRLIYFSYDVKMKEKGDIPEGYSVSREKKERFSLILESASTNQTSMYLCASSRDRAYTIYFGEGSWLTVV.